This T cell receptor (beta chain) was sequenced in a study of Ad26.COV2.S vaccination and SARS-CoV-2 variants. Overall study findings and caveats: Spike-specific CD8+ and CD4+ T cell responses reportedly showed substantial breadth after vaccination.

Germline loops: CDR1 MNHEY, CDR2 SVGEGT. The CDR3 has 16 amino acids. The trim removed 1 base at V and 6 bases at J, leaving 8 bases unmatched. The protocol was immunoSEQ multiplex PCR, while the TCRdb copy is restricted to in-frame clones and leaves out a portion. The sample lists about 350,000 clones, 70% to 90% seen once, with roughly 3.5% in the top ten. This clone was seen a few times. No antigen is known for it. Treatment of the sample: 15 to 20 received Ad26.COV2.S at low or high dose, single or two shots; roughly five received placebo; per-sample allocation not given. Sampling happened 63 days after the first vaccine or placebo injection.

This receptor was taken from a person aged 18 to 59 who received the Ad26.COV2.S COVID-19 vaccine or a placebo. This rearrangement joins TRBV6-2 or TRBV6-3 to TRBJ1-1, with 10 bases lining up with TRBD1. Source: peripheral blood, taken in a trial of Ad26.COV2.S vaccine versus placebo. The CDR3 spells CASSYFLPGQGPEAFF. The CDR3 DNA sequence: TGTGCCAGCAGTTACTTCTTGCCGGGACAGGGGCCTGAAGCTTTCTTT.